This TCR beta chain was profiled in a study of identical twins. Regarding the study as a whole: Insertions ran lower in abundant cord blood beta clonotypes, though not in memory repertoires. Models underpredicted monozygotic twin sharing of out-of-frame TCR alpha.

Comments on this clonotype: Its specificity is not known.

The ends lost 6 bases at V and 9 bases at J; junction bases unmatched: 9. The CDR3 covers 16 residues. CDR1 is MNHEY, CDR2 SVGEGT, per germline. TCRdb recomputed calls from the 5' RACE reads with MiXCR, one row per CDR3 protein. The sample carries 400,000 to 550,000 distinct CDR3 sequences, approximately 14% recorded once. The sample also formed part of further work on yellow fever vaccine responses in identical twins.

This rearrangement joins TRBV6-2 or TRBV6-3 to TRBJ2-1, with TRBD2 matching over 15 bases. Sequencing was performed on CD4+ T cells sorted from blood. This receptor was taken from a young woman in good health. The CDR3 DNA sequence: TGTGCCAGCAGCCGAGGACTAGCGGGAGGGCACATTGAGCAGTTCTTC. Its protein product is CASSRGLAGGHIEQFF.